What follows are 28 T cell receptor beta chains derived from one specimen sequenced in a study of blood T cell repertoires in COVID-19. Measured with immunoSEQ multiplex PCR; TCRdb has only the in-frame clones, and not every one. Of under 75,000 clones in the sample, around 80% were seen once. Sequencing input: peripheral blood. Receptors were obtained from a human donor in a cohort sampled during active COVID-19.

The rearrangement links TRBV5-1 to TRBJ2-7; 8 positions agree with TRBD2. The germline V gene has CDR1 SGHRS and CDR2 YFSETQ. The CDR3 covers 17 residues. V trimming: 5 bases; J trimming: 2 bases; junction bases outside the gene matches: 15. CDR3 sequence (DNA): TGCGCCAGCAGTCGCAAAGGACTAGCTGAACTTACCTACGAGCAGTACTTC. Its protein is CASSRKGLAELTYEQYF.

The CDR3 coding sequence is TGTGCCAGCAGTGAAGGGGGGACAGGCGCCTCCTACGAGCAGTACTTC. Translation: CASSEGGTGASYEQYF. The chain combines TRBV2 with TRBJ2-7, with TRBD1 identical over 8 bases. The CDR3 loop spans 16 amino acids. V trimming: 1 base; J trimming: 0 bases; junction bases outside the gene matches: 5. Germline CDR1 SNHLY, CDR2 FYNNEI.

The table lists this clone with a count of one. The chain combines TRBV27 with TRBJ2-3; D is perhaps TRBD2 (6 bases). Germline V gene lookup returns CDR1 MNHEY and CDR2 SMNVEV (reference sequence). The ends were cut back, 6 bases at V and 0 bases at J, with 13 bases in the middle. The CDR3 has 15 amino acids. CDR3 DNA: TGTGCCAGCAGGTGGTCCGGGACTAGCACAGATACGCAGTATTTT. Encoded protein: CASRWSGTSTDTQYF.

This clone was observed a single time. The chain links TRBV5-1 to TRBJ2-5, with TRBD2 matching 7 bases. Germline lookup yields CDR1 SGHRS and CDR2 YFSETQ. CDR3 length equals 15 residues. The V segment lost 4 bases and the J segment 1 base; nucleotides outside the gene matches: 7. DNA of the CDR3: TGCGCCAGCAGCCTATTCACTAGCGCCCAAGAGACCCAGTACTTC. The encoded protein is CASSLFTSAQETQYF.

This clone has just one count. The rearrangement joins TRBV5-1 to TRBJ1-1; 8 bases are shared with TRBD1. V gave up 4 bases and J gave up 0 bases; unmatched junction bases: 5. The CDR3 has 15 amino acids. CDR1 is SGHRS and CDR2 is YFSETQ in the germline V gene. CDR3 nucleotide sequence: TGCGCCAGCAGCCGGGACAGGCCTATGAACACTGAAGCTTTCTTT. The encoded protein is CASSRDRPMNTEAFF.

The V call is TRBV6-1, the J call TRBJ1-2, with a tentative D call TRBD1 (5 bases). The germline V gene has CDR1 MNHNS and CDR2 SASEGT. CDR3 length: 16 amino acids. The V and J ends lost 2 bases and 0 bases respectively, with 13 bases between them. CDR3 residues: CASSERDFPPNYGYTF. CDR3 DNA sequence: TGTGCCAGCAGTGAAAGGGACTTTCCCCCTAACTATGGCTACACCTTC.

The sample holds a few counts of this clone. The CDR3 DNA is TGTGCCAGCAGTGCCCAATACGGCAGGGGAGAAAAACTGTTTTTT. It yields the protein CASSAQYGRGEKLFF. This chain links TRBV28 with TRBJ1-4, with D tentatively TRBD1 (6 bases). CDR1 is MDHEN, CDR2 SYDVKM, per germline. The CDR3 covers 15 residues. The ends were cut back, 5 bases at V and 8 bases at J, with 18 bases in the middle.

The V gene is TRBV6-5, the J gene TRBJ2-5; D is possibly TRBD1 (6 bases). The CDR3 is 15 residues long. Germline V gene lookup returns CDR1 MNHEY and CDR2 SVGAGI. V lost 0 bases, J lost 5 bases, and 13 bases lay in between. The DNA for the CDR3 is TGTGCCAGCAGTTACTCGACCGGTAGGGGGGAGACCCAGTACTTC. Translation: CASSYSTGRGETQYF.

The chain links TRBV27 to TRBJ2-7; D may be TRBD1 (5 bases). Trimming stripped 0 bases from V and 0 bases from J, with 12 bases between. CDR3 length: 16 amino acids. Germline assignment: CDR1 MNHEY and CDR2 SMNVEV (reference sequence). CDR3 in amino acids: CASSLSSAGLSYEQYF. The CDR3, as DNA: TGTGCCAGCAGTTTATCGTCGGCAGGGCTCTCCTACGAGCAGTACTTC.

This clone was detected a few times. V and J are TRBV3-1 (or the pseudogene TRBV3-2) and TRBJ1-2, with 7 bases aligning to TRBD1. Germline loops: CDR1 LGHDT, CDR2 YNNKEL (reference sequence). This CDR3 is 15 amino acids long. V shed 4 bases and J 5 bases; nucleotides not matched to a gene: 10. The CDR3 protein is CASSPGTDARYGYTF. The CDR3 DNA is TGTGCCAGCAGCCCTGGGACAGACGCGAGATATGGCTACACCTTC.

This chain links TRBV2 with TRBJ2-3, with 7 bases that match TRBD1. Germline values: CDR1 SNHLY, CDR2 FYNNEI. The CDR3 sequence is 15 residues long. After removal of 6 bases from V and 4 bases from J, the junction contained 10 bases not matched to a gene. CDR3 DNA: TGTGCCAGCAGCTCTCCTGACAGGGCGGCAGATACGCAGTATTTT. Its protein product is CASSSPDRAADTQYF.

The CDR3 sequence is CATSWTSGSWTDTQYF. The CDR3 region has the DNA TGTGCCACCAGTTGGACTAGCGGGAGTTGGACAGATACGCAGTATTTT. This rearrangement joins TRBV15 to TRBJ2-3; 13 bases are a match to TRBD2. The ends lost 6 bases at V and 3 bases at J; junction bases unmatched: 6. The CDR3 totals 16 residues. CDR1 and CDR2 (germline): LNHNV, YYDKDF (reference sequence).

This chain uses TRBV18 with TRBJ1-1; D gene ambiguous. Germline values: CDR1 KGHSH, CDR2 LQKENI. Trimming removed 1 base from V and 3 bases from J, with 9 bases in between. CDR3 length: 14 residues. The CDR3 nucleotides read TGTGCCAGCTCACCACTGGCCTCAGACACTGAAGCTTTCTTT. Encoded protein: CASSPLASDTEAFF. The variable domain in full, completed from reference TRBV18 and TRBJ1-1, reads NAGVMQNPRHLVRRRGQEARLRCSPMKGHSHVYWYRQLPEEGLKFMVYLQKENIIDESGMPKERFSAEFPKEGPSILRIQQVVRGDSAAYFCASSPLASDTEAFFGQGTRLTVV.

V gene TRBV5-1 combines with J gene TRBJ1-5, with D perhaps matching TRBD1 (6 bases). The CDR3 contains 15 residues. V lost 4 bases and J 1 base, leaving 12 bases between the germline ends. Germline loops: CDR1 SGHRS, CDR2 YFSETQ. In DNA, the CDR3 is TGCGCCAGCAGCCCGGGGACAATAAGCAATCAGCCCCAGCATTTT. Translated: CASSPGTISNQPQHF.

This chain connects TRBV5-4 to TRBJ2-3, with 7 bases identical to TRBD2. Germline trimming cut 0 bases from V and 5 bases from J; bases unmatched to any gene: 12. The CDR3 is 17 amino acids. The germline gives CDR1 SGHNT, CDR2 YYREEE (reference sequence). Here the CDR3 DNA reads TGTGCCAGCAGCTTGGGGCAAATGGCGGGAGAGAGAGATACGCAGTATTTT. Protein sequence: CASSLGQMAGERDTQYF.

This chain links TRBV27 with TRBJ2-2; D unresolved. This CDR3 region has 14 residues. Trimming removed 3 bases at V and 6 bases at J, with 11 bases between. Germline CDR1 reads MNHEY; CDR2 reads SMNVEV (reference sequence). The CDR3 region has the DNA TGTGCCAGCAGTTTCCGAGTCCCCCCCGGGGAGCTGTTTTTT. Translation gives CASSFRVPPGELFF.

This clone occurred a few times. This CDR3 reads CASRLRDRNYGYTF. CDR3 DNA: TGTGCCAGCAGACTCCGGGACAGGAACTATGGCTACACCTTC. This sequence joins TRBV6-6 and TRBJ1-2, with 8 bases lining up with TRBD1. The CDR3 covers 14 residues. Trimming cost V 6 bases and J 2 bases; bases outside gene matches: 5. CDR1 is MNHNY, CDR2 SVGAGI, per germline (reference sequence).

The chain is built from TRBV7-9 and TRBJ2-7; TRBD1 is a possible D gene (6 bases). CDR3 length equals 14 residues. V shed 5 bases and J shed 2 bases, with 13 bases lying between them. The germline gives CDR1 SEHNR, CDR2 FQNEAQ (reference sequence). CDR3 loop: CASSPGVGAYEQYF. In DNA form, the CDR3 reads TGTGCCAGCAGCCCAGGGGTCGGAGCCTACGAGCAGTACTTC.

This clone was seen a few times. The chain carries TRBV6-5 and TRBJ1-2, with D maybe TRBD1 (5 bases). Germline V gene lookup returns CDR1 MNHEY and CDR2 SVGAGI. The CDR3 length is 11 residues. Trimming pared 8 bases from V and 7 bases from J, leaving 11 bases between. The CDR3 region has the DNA TGTGCCAGCGGGCAGGGAGGTGGCTACACCTTC. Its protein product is CASGQGGGYTF.

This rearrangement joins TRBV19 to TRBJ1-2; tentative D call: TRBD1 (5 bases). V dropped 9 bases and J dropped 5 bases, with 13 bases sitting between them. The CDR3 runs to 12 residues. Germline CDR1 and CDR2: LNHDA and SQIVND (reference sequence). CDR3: CASSQGPYGYTF. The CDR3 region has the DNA TGTGCCAGCTCCCAGGGTCCGTATGGCTACACCTTC.

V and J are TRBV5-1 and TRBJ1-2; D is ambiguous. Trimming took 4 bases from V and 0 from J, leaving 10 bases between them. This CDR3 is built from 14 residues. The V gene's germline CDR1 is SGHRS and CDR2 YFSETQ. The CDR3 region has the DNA TGCGCCAGCAGCCCCGAGGCACCTAACTATGGCTACACCTTC. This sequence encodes CASSPEAPNYGYTF.

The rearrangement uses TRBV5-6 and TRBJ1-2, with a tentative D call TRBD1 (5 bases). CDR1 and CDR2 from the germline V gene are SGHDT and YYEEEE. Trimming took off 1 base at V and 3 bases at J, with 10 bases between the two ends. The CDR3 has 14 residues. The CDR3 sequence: CASSLRQTYYGYTF. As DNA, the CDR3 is TGTGCCAGCAGCTTGAGACAGACTTACTATGGCTACACCTTC.

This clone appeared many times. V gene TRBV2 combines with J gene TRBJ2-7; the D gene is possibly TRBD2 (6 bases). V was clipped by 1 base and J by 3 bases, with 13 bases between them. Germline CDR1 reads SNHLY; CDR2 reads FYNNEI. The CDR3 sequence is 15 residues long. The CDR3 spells CASSEGQRAYYEQYF. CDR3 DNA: TGTGCCAGCAGTGAAGGCCAGCGGGCATACTACGAGCAGTACTTC. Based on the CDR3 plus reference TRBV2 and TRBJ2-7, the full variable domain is EPEVTQTPSHQVTQMGQEVILRCVPISNHLYFYWYRQILGQKVEFLVSFYNNEISEKSEIFDDQFSVERPDGSNFTLKIRSTKLEDSAMYFCASSEGQRAYYEQYFGPGTRLTVT.

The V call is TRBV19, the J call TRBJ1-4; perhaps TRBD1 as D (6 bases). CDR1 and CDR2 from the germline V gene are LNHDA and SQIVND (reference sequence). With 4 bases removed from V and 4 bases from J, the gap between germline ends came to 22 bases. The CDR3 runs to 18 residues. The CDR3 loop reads CASSKEPPGQTLNEKLFF. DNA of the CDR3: TGTGCCAGTAGTAAAGAACCGCCAGGACAGACACTTAATGAAAAACTGTTTTTT.

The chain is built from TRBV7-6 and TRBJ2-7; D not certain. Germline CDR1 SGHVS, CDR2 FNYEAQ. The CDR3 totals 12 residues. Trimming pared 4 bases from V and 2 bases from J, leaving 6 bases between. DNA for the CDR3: TGTGCCAGCAGCTCAACAGCCTACGAGCAGTACTTC. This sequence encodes CASSSTAYEQYF.

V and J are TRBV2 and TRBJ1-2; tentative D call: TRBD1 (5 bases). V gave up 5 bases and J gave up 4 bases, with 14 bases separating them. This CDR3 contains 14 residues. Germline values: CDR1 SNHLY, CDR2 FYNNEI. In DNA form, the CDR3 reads TGTGCCAGCAGTCCCACGGGCAGGGCCTATGGCTACACCTTC. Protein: CASSPTGRAYGYTF.

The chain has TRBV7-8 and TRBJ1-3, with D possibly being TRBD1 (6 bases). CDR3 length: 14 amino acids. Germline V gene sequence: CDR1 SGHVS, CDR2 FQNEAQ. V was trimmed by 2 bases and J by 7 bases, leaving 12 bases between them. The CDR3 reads CASSLRGGGNTIYF. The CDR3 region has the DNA TGTGCCAGCAGCTTACGAGGGGGTGGGAACACCATATATTTT.

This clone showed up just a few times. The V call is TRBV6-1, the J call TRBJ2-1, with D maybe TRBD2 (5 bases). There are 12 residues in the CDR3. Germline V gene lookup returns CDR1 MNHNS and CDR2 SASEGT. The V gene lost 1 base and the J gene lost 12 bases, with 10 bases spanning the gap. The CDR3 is CASSEVGVRQFF. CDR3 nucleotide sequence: TGTGCCAGCAGTGAAGTCGGGGTTAGGCAGTTCTTC.